This T cell receptor beta chain was observed in a study of shared clonotypes between healthy human individuals. Data came from immunoSEQ multiplex PCR; TCRdb stores just in-frame clones and leaves some out. The sample carries approximately 530,000 clones, around 95% recorded once. Germline V gives CDR1 MDHEN, CDR2 SYDVKM. The CDR3 consists of 15 residues. Trimming stripped 3 bases from V and 0 bases from J, with 9 bases between. This clonotype originated in a woman in her thirties in good health. The specimen was naive CD4+ T cells sorted from blood. Subset denoted: CD45RA+ positively selected. The chain employs TRBV28 and TRBJ1-5; no clear D gene. The CDR3 DNA reads as TGTGCCAGCAGTTTCGGGATAAATAGCAATCAGCCCCAGCATTTT. Translated: CASSFGINSNQPQHF.